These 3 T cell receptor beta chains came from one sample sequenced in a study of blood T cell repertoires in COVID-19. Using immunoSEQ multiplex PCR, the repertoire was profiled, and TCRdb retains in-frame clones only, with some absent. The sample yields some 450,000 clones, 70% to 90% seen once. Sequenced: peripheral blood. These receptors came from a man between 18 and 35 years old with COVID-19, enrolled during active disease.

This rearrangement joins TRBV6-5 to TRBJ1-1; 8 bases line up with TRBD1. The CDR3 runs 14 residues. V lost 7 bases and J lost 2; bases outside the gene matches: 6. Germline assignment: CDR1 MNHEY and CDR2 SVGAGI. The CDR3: CASTGTGANTEAFF. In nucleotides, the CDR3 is TGTGCCAGCACCGGGACAGGAGCAAACACTGAAGCTTTCTTT.

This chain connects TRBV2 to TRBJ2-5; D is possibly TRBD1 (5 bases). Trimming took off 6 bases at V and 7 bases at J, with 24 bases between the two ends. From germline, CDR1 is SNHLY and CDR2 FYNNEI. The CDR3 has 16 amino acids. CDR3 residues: CASRVNTRLGAGTQYF. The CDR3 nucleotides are TGTGCCAGCAGGGTCAACACAAGGCTTGGGGCTGGGACCCAGTACTTC.

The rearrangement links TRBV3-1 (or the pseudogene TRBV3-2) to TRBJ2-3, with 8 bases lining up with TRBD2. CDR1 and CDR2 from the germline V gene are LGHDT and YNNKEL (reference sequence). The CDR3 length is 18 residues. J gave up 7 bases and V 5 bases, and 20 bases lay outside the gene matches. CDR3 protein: CASSESIRGAGDTHTQYF. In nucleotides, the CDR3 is TGTGCCAGCAGCGAGAGCATTCGGGGAGCGGGGGATACACATACGCAGTATTTT.